Shown below are 23 T cell receptor beta chains from a single sample sequenced in a study of shared clonotypes between healthy human individuals (TCRdb year 2020). Libraries were made using the immunoSEQ multiplex PCR assay. The immuneACCESS repertoire file appears here via TCRdb, limited to in-frame rearrangements. These files lack a portion of the clones; in checked studies, under half of the deficit traces to unresolved V genes, and the cause of the others is not known. The table for this sample lists roughly 2.2 million clones; about nine tenths of them were counted only once. The ten largest make up about 0.41% of the sample. Sequences were obtained from naive CD4+ T cells from PBMCs. The sample's cell subset or site label, decoded: CD45RA+ positively selected. These receptors were obtained from a man between 18 and 35 years old in good health. Some clones in this sample may be carry-over from other donors' samples.

The rearrangement uses TRBV5-1 and TRBJ2-2; perhaps TRBD1 as D (6 bases). Trimming removed 3 bases from V and 0 bases from J, with 9 bases in between. Germline V gene sequence: CDR1 SGHRS, CDR2 YFSETQ. The CDR3 is 15 amino acids. The CDR3 loop reads CASSWTAANTGELFF. CDR3 DNA: TGCGCCAGCAGCTGGACAGCTGCGAACACCGGGGAGCTGTTTTTT.

This rearrangement joins TRBV5-1 to TRBJ2-3; D remains unclear. Germline CDR1 and CDR2: SGHRS and YFSETQ. V lost 1 base, J lost 3 bases, and 15 bases lay in between. The CDR3 runs to 16 residues. The CDR3 sequence is CASSLRAGIKTDTQYF. The CDR3, as DNA: TGCGCCAGCAGCTTGCGGGCAGGAATTAAAACAGATACGCAGTATTTT.

The V and J genes are TRBV7-8 and TRBJ2-5, with 7 nucleotides matching TRBD1. CDR3 size: 18 residues. The germline V gene has CDR1 SGHVS and CDR2 FQNEAQ. After removal of 8 bases from V and 1 base from J, the junction contained 19 bases not matched to a gene. CDR3 nucleotide sequence: TGTGCCAGCTCCCCCCGGGGACGGCCAGGGGGTCTCCAAGAGACCCAGTACTTC. This encodes CASSPRGRPGGLQETQYF.

V usage is TRBV6-5 and J usage is TRBJ1-1, with unresolved D. Germline V lookup: CDR1 MNHEY, CDR2 SVGAGI. There are 15 residues in the CDR3. Trimming took 2 bases from V and 3 from J, leaving 13 bases between them. The CDR3, as DNA: TGTGCCAGCAGTTACCGGGGATCGTCGTACACTGAAGCTTTCTTT. As protein: CASSYRGSSYTEAFF.

The chain employs TRBV10-1 and TRBJ1-2; D might be TRBD1 (6 bases). Looked up from germline, CDR1 is WNHNN and CDR2 is SYGVQD (reference sequence). V was trimmed by 6 bases and J by 3 bases, leaving 17 bases between them. This CDR3 region has 15 residues. CDR3 sequence: CASRPRDTLDYGYTF. The DNA of the CDR3 is TGCGCCAGCAGACCCCGGGACACCTTGGACTATGGCTACACCTTC.

The rearrangement links TRBV19 to TRBJ1-1; perhaps TRBD1 as D (5 bases). This CDR3 has 13 residues. The V end was cut by 6 bases, the J end by 5 bases, with 13 bases between. Germline-derived CDR1 and CDR2 are LNHDA and SQIVND (reference sequence). This chain's CDR3 is CASSPPRATEAFF. Written as DNA, the CDR3 is TGTGCCAGTAGCCCCCCCAGGGCAACTGAAGCTTTCTTT. The whole variable domain, filled in from reference TRBV19 and TRBJ1-1, reads DGGITQSPKYLFRKEGQNVTLSCEQNLNHDAMYWYRQDPGQGLRLIYYSQIVNDFQKGDIAEGYSVSREKKESFPLTVTSAQKNPTAFYLCASSPPRATEAFFGQGTRLTVV.

This chain links TRBV30 with TRBJ2-5, with D possibly matching TRBD2 (7 bases). CDR1 and CDR2 (germline): GTSNPN, SVGIG (reference sequence). The V and J ends lost 3 bases and 2 bases respectively, with 19 bases between them. The CDR3 is 16 residues long. The DNA for the CDR3 is TGTGCCTGGAGCCAAGGGGGGGGGCGCCGACAAGAGACCCAGTACTTC. This codes for CAWSQGGGRRQETQYF.

The V gene is TRBV21-1, the J gene TRBJ1-5. TRBV21-1 is assigned pseudogene status. The CDR3 is 16 residues long. CDR3 residues: CASSKGVRVSNQPQHF. The CDR3 DNA sequence: TGTGCCAGCAGCAAAGGGGTAAGGGTTAGCAATCAGCCCCAGCATTTT.

This clone was picked up one time. The chain links TRBV7-3 to TRBJ2-5; 9 bases map to TRBD1. The CDR3 consists of 14 residues. V lost 5 bases to trimming and J lost 1 base; unmatched junction nucleotides: 2. Germline-derived CDR1 and CDR2 are SGHTA and FQGTGA. CDR3 amino acids: CASSPGQGQETQYF. CDR3 bases: TGTGCCAGCAGCCCGGGACAGGGCCAAGAGACCCAGTACTTC.

V and J are TRBV28 and TRBJ1-1; D gene unclear. CDR3 size: 13 residues. Germline loops: CDR1 MDHEN, CDR2 SYDVKM. V was pared by 8 bases and J by 1 base, with 11 bases between. The chain's CDR3 is CASARPGNTEAFF. The CDR3 DNA follows: TGTGCCAGCGCCCGACCAGGGAACACTGAAGCTTTCTTT. Combining the CDR3 with reference TRBV28 and TRBJ1-1 gives the whole variable domain DVKVTQSSRYLVKRTGEKVFLECVQDMDHENMFWYRQDPGLGLRLIYFSYDVKMKEKGDIPEGYSVSREKKERFSLILESASTNQTSMYLCASARPGNTEAFFGQGTRLTVV.

V and J are TRBV28 and TRBJ1-1; tentatively, D is TRBD1 (5 bases). Deletions cut 3 bases from V and 11 bases from J, with 10 bases between. Germline V gene data show CDR1 as MDHEN and CDR2 as SYDVKM. The CDR3 length is 11 residues. CDR3 DNA: TGTGCCAGCAGTTTCGTCGGGGGTGCTTTCTTT. Translating gives CASSFVGGAFF.

The chain carries TRBV5-4 and TRBJ1-1; no clear D gene. This CDR3 comprises 14 residues. Trimming stripped 2 bases from V and 2 bases from J, with 10 bases between. The germline CDR1 and CDR2 sequences are SGHNT and YYREEE (reference sequence). CDR3 in DNA: TGTGCCAGCAGCTTTTTACGGGGTAACACTGAAGCTTTCTTT. It is translated as CASSFLRGNTEAFF.

This clone has only one observation. The J gene is TRBJ1-2, the V gene TRBV12-5; 9 bases are a match to TRBD1. This CDR3 is 13 amino acids long. Germline V gives CDR1 LGHNT, CDR2 FRNRAP. Trimming at V came to 1 base and at J to 9 bases, leaving 3 bases not matched to a gene. The CDR3 sequence is CASGLDGTGSYTF. The CDR3 DNA is TGTGCTAGTGGTTTGGACGGGACAGGGAGCTACACCTTC.

V usage is TRBV7-9 and J usage is TRBJ1-3; D is undetermined. Germline loops: CDR1 SEHNR, CDR2 FQNEAQ (reference sequence). V lost 5 bases and J lost 4, with 15 bases in between. The CDR3 extends over 15 amino acids. The CDR3 coding sequence is TGTGCCAGCAGCCCTAGATCTGCCGCCGGAAACACCATATATTTT. Amino acids: CASSPRSAAGNTIYF.

The rearrangement uses TRBV6-1 and TRBJ1-2; D call uncertain. The CDR3 runs to 14 residues. Germline V gene lookup returns CDR1 MNHNS and CDR2 SASEGT. Trimming removed 2 bases at V and 4 bases at J, with 11 bases between. CDR3 region: CASSEQTSRYGYTF. CDR3 DNA: TGTGCCAGCAGTGAACAAACAAGCCGCTATGGCTACACCTTC.

The genes are TRBV29-1 and TRBJ1-1; D remains ambiguous. The ends were cut back, 2 bases at V and 1 base at J, with 11 bases in the middle. The CDR3 is 14 amino acids. The germline CDR1 and CDR2 sequences are SQVTM and ANQGSEA. The CDR3 here is CSVEPWTSNTEAFF. CDR3 DNA: TGCAGCGTTGAACCCTGGACGTCGAACACTGAAGCTTTCTTT.

The genes are TRBV29-1 and TRBJ1-2; weak D call: TRBD1 (5 bases). CDR3 length: 13 amino acids. V lost 0 bases, J lost 5 bases, and 10 bases lay in between. Germline CDR1 and CDR2: SQVTM and ANQGSEA. The CDR3 region is CSVEEGPLYGYTF. For the CDR3, the DNA is TGCAGCGTTGAAGAGGGACCCTTGTATGGCTACACCTTC.

A few counts support this clone. CDR3 in DNA: TGTGCCAGCAGCAGACAGGGGTCACAGCCCCAGCATTTT. It encodes CASSRQGSQPQHF. The rearrangement links TRBV6-1 to TRBJ1-5; 8 bases fit TRBD1. Losses at the gene ends were 6 bases for V and 7 bases for J; bases not matched to a gene: 5. Per germline, CDR1 MNHNS and CDR2 SASEGT. The CDR3 loop spans 13 amino acids.

The chain uses TRBV5-1 and TRBJ2-7; TRBD1 matches 9 bases. The CDR3 runs to 15 residues. CDR1 SGHRS and CDR2 YFSETQ come from the germline V gene. The junction had 9 bases not matched to a gene; V was cut back by 4 bases and J by 4 bases. The CDR3 region is CASSKTTGGPYEQYF. CDR3 sequence (DNA): TGCGCCAGCAGCAAAACGACAGGGGGTCCGTACGAGCAGTACTTC.

The J gene is TRBJ2-7, the V gene TRBV6-5; 10 bases align to TRBD1. The length of the CDR3 is 14 residues. Per germline, CDR1 MNHEY and CDR2 SVGAGI. V shed 6 bases and J 3 bases; nucleotides not matched to a gene: 5. The CDR3 is CASSPDRGSYEQYF. The CDR3 bases are TGTGCCAGCAGCCCGGACAGGGGGAGCTACGAGCAGTACTTC.

The chain uses TRBV5-8 and TRBJ1-1; D perhaps matches TRBD1 (5 bases). The V gene's germline CDR1 is SGHTS and CDR2 YDEGEE. The germline V and J ends were trimmed by 6 bases and 0 bases, with 18 bases remaining between them. CDR3 length: 16 amino acids. The CDR3 DNA reads as TGTGCCAGCAATCCTGGGACGGGGCGGATGAACACTGAAGCTTTCTTT. It yields the protein CASNPGTGRMNTEAFF.

V and J are TRBV28 and TRBJ1-5; TRBD1 agrees at 7 bases. V gave up 3 bases and J gave up 5 bases; unmatched junction bases: 16. The CDR3 contains 18 residues. Germline CDR1 MDHEN, CDR2 SYDVKM. The CDR3 loop is CASSFSTPATGMYQPQHF. The CDR3 bases are TGTGCCAGCAGTTTCTCAACTCCTGCGACAGGGATGTATCAGCCCCAGCATTTT.

The CDR3 region has the DNA TGTGCCAGCAGTGCTGGGTATGACGAGCAGTACTTC. It encodes CASSAGYDEQYF. The V call is TRBV6-1, the J call TRBJ2-7; D uncertain. Germline CDR1 is MNHNS and CDR2 is SASEGT. V gave up 4 bases and J gave up 5 bases, with 9 bases separating them. The CDR3 loop spans 12 amino acids.